This note documents a single TCR beta chain sequence. The data derive from a study of T cell responses to AZD1222 COVID-19 vaccine. Using immunoSEQ multiplex PCR, the repertoire was profiled, and TCRdb retains in-frame clones only, with some absent. Altogether 120,000 or so clones are present, 81% being singletons, with the ten largest covering 4.6%. The V gene lost 3 bases and the J gene lost 7 bases, with 16 bases spanning the gap. Germline V gene lookup returns CDR1 SGHVS and CDR2 FNYEAQ. CDR3 length equals 15 residues. The chain joins TRBV7-6 to TRBJ1-5, with a tentative D call TRBD1 (5 bases). The sequencing here drew on peripheral blood, taken on day 0 of AZD1222 vaccination. The source is an adult in good health. The chain's CDR3 is CASSLLRGTMQPQHF. For the CDR3, the DNA is TGTGCCAGCAGCTTGCTTCGGGGGACCATGCAGCCCCAGCATTTT.